Below are 20 T cell receptor beta chains sequenced from a single sample in a study of blood T cell repertoires in COVID-19. TCRdb's table, derived via immunoSEQ multiplex PCR, lists solely in-frame clones and lacks some. The sample holds some 30,000 clones, over 75% seen once. Material for sequencing was peripheral blood. These receptors originate from an elderly woman with COVID-19, enrolled during active disease.

The chain links TRBV29-1 to TRBJ1-4, with a possible D match to TRBD1 (5 bases). The V end lost 7 bases, the J end lost 3 bases, and 12 bases lay between the germline ends. Germline CDR1 is SQVTM and CDR2 is ANQGSEA. CDR3 size: 13 residues. The CDR3 DNA reads as TGCAGCGCCGCAGGGCGTTCTAATGAAAAACTGTTTTTT. Its protein is CSAAGRSNEKLFF.

The chain is built from TRBV11-3 and TRBJ2-1, with 9 bases that match TRBD2. Germline-derived CDR1 and CDR2 are SGHNT and YENEEA. The CDR3 runs 16 residues. V trimming: 5 bases; J trimming: 4 bases; junction bases outside the gene matches: 9. The CDR3 here is CASSARGSGGYNEQFF. In DNA form, the CDR3 reads TGTGCCAGCAGCGCCCGGGGGAGCGGGGGGTACAATGAGCAGTTCTTC.

This chain connects TRBV5-4 to TRBJ1-3; 10 positions match TRBD1. CDR1 SGHNT and CDR2 YYREEE come from the germline V gene (reference sequence). There are 15 residues in the CDR3. The V segment lost 4 bases and the J segment 4 bases; nucleotides outside the gene matches: 5. The CDR3 DNA reads TGTGCCAGCAGCGGCGACAGGGGGCTGGGAAACACCATATATTTT. Protein: CASSGDRGLGNTIYF.

The chain carries TRBV9 and TRBJ1-1; 9 bases align to TRBD1. Germline loops: CDR1 SGDLS, CDR2 YYNGEE. The CDR3 runs 19 residues. V lost 2 bases to trimming and J lost 2 bases; unmatched junction nucleotides: 16. CDR3 nucleotide sequence: TGTGCCAGCAGCGTCCGCCTCCACATACCGGGACAGGGTAACACTGAAGCTTTCTTT. Protein sequence: CASSVRLHIPGQGNTEAFF. The full variable domain, rest sourced from reference TRBV9 and TRBJ1-1, is DSGVTQTPKHLITATGQRVTLRCSPRSGDLSVYWYQQSLDQGLQFLIQYYNGEERAKGNILERFSAQQFPDLHSELNLSSLELGDSALYFCASSVRLHIPGQGNTEAFFGQGTRLTVV.

This sequence joins TRBV29-1 and TRBJ1-1, with D unresolved. V was clipped by 5 bases and J by 9 bases, with 13 bases between them. CDR1 is SQVTM, CDR2 ANQGSEA, per germline. This CDR3 spans 11 amino acids. The CDR3 sequence: CSVKRAGKAFF. The CDR3 DNA reads TGCAGCGTTAAGAGAGCAGGTAAAGCTTTCTTT.

The chain is built from TRBV20-1 and TRBJ1-1; 7 nucleotides agree with TRBD1. The CDR3 extends over 11 amino acids. The junction had 8 bases not matched to a gene; V was cut back by 6 bases and J by 10 bases. Germline CDR1 is DFQATT and CDR2 is SNEGSKA (reference sequence). This CDR3 is CSADTGAVAFF. DNA of the CDR3: TGCAGTGCGGACACAGGGGCGGTAGCTTTCTTT.

The V call is TRBV3-1 (or the pseudogene TRBV3-2), the J call TRBJ1-5; D gene uncertain. The CDR3 contains 12 residues. Germline CDR1 LGHDT, CDR2 YNNKEL (reference sequence). The ends were cut back, 2 bases at V and 4 bases at J, with 3 bases in the middle. The CDR3 sequence is CASSQRNQPQHF. The CDR3 DNA follows: TGTGCCAGCAGCCAACGGAATCAGCCCCAGCATTTT.

The chain has TRBV20-1 and TRBJ1-2, with TRBD1 as a possible D gene (6 bases). The CDR3 sequence is 11 residues long. Trimming left V 6 bases short and J 6 bases short, with 11 bases between. Germline loops: CDR1 DFQATT, CDR2 SNEGSKA (reference sequence). The CDR3 region is CSAPRTDGYTF. DNA of the CDR3: TGCAGTGCACCAAGGACAGATGGCTACACCTTC.

This clone occurred once. This chain links TRBV14 with TRBJ1-2; D is ambiguous. The CDR3 is 13 residues long. The V gene lost 4 bases and the J gene lost 8 bases, with 14 bases spanning the gap. Per germline, CDR1 SGHDN and CDR2 FVKESK. The CDR3 region has the DNA TGTGCCAGCAGCCCCGAGAGGGTGGTCGGCTACACCTTC. Protein: CASSPERVVGYTF.

This CDR3 is CASSGGFSNEKLFF. The CDR3, as DNA: TGTGCCAGCAGTGGAGGGTTTTCTAATGAAAAACTGTTTTTT. The chain has TRBV2 and TRBJ1-4; D not certain. Trimming took 4 bases from V and 3 from J, leaving 9 bases between them. The CDR3 extends over 14 amino acids. Germline lookup yields CDR1 SNHLY and CDR2 FYNNEI.

V and J are TRBV27 and TRBJ1-1, with D possibly TRBD1 on 6 matching bases. This CDR3 spans 13 amino acids. V gave up 1 base and J gave up 6 bases, with 9 bases separating them. Germline V gene sequence: CDR1 MNHEY, CDR2 SMNVEV (reference sequence). The CDR3 here is CASSLLQGSEAFF. DNA for the CDR3: TGTGCCAGCAGTTTATTACAGGGCTCTGAAGCTTTCTTT.

J is TRBJ1-4 and V is TRBV4-2, with TRBD1 matching over 11 bases. Trimming at V came to 4 bases and at J to 6 bases, leaving 4 bases not matched to a gene. CDR3 size: 15 residues. Germline CDR1 is LGHNA and CDR2 is YNFKEQ. The CDR3 loop reads CASSLAGQGDEKLFF. CDR3 coding DNA: TGTGCCAGCAGCCTAGCGGGACAGGGGGATGAAAAACTGTTTTTT.

The rearrangement links TRBV7-3 to TRBJ2-3; 10 nucleotides align to TRBD2. The CDR3 spans 15 residues. Germline-derived CDR1 and CDR2 are SGHTA and FQGTGA. J lost 4 bases, V lost 2 bases, and 3 bases had no gene match. The CDR3 nucleotides are TGTGCCAGCAGCTTAGCAACTAGCGGGGCAGATACGCAGTATTTT. It is translated as CASSLATSGADTQYF. The full variable domain, in which reference TRBV7-3 and TRBJ2-3 provide the parts outside the CDR3, is GAGVSQTPSNKVTEKGKYVELRCDPISGHTALYWYRQSLGQGPEFLIYFQGTGAADDSGLPNDRFFAVRPEGSVSTLKIQRTERGDSAVYLCASSLATSGADTQYFGPGTRLTVL.

The rearrangement links TRBV9 to TRBJ2-7, with 10 bases that match TRBD2. This CDR3 has 15 residues. Germline CDR1 is SGDLS and CDR2 is YYNGEE. J lost 3 bases, V lost 0 bases, and 3 bases had no gene match. CDR3 sequence reads: CASSVGASGGYEQYF. CDR3 nucleotide sequence: TGTGCCAGCAGCGTAGGGGCTAGCGGGGGCTACGAGCAGTACTTC. The entire variable domain, with the rest obtained from reference TRBV9 and TRBJ2-7, is as follows: DSGVTQTPKHLITATGQRVTLRCSPRSGDLSVYWYQQSLDQGLQFLIQYYNGEERAKGNILERFSAQQFPDLHSELNLSSLELGDSALYFCASSVGASGGYEQYFGPGTRLTVT.

The V call is TRBV5-1, the J call TRBJ2-1, with TRBD1 identical over 9 bases. CDR3 size: 14 residues. Germline values: CDR1 SGHRS, CDR2 YFSETQ. V was pared by 7 bases and J by 6 bases, with 8 bases of the junction left unmatched. In DNA, the CDR3 is TGCGCCAGCGGTCTCGAGGACAGGGGCAATGAGCAGTTCTTC. Protein: CASGLEDRGNEQFF.

The V call is TRBV9, the J call TRBJ1-1; no clear D gene. CDR3 length: 13 residues. Germline CDR1 is SGDLS and CDR2 is YYNGEE. Trimming took off 0 bases at V and 4 bases at J, with 7 bases between the two ends. Here the CDR3 DNA reads TGTGCCAGCAGCGTAGCGGGAGCCACTGAAGCTTTCTTT. Residues: CASSVAGATEAFF.

V gene TRBV27 combines with J gene TRBJ1-4, with TRBD1 identical over 7 bases. Germline CDR1 MNHEY, CDR2 SMNVEV (reference sequence). Trimming took 6 bases from V and 8 from J; bases not matched to a gene: 9. The CDR3 spans 14 residues. In DNA form, the CDR3 reads TGTGCCAGCAGATTGCAGGGGGTAGGGGAAAAACTGTTTTTT. Protein: CASRLQGVGEKLFF.

In its sample, this clone was seen a few times. The J gene is TRBJ1-1, the V gene TRBV6-2 or TRBV6-3; D remains unclear. The germline V gene encodes CDR1 MNHEY and CDR2 SVGEGT. V was pared by 5 bases and J by 0 bases, with 7 bases between. The CDR3 covers 13 residues. This chain's CDR3 is CASSTQVNTEAFF. CDR3 in DNA: TGTGCCAGCAGTACTCAGGTGAACACTGAAGCTTTCTTT.

This clone has a single count. The rearrangement joins TRBV19 to TRBJ1-2, with TRBD1 matching 8 bases. The V segment lost 6 bases and the J segment 0 bases; nucleotides outside the gene matches: 9. Germline V lookup: CDR1 LNHDA, CDR2 SQIVND (reference sequence). This CDR3 region has 16 residues. CDR3 in DNA: TGTGCCAGTAGCACCGGGACAGGATTTACTAACTATGGCTACACCTTC. It is translated as CASSTGTGFTNYGYTF.

The chain employs TRBV6-6 and TRBJ1-5, with unresolved D. The CDR3 is made up of 14 amino acids. Deletions cut 8 bases from V and 2 bases from J, with 13 bases between. Germline lookup yields CDR1 MNHNY and CDR2 SVGAGI (reference sequence). CDR3: CASRQTGGNQPQHF. CDR3 nucleotide sequence: TGTGCCAGCCGTCAGACCGGGGGCAATCAGCCCCAGCATTTT.